This TCR beta chain was captured by sequencing in a study of cytomegalovirus exposure and HLA in healthy donors. Concerning this clone: Its antigen is not identified.

Trimming took off 1 base at V and 7 bases at J, with 15 bases between the two ends. CDR1 is SGHDT, CDR2 YYEEEE, per germline. This CDR3 comprises 15 residues. In the PCR, 60 Vbeta and 13 Jbeta primers were used. Only in-frame clones appear in the TCRdb table, and some are missing; sequencing was by immunoSEQ multiplex PCR. The sample holds around 180,000 clones, about four fifths seen once. Study-level results: Researchers counted about 150 TCR beta chains as cytomegalovirus-associated. V- and J-gene trimming in TCR beta was tied to a missense DCLRE1C variant by an analysis performed later.

The chain joins TRBV5-6 to TRBJ1-5; D possibly corresponds to TRBD1 (5 bases). The TCR sequence derives from a boy younger than 18 in good health and CMV-seronegative. What was sequenced was PBMCs. The CDR3 here is CASSLRTLTKQPQHF. The CDR3 DNA reads TGTGCCAGCAGCTTGAGGACATTAACTAAACAGCCCCAGCATTTT.